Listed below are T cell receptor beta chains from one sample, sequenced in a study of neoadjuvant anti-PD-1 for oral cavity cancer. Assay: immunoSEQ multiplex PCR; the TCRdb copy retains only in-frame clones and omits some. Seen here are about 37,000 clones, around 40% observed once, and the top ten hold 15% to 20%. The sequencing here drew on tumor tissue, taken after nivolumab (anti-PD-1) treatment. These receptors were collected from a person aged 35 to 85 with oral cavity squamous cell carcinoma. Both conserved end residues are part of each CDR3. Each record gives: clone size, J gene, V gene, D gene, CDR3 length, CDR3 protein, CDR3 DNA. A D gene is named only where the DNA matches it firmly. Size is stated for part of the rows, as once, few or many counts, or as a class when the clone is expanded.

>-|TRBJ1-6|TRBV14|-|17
CASSPEGGITSRSPLHF
TGTGCCAGCAGCCCAGAGGGGGGCATTACAAGTCGTTCACCCCTCCACTTT
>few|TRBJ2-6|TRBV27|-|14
CASSGFSGANVLTF
TGTGCCAGCAGCGGGTTCTCTGGGGCCAACGTCCTGACTTTC
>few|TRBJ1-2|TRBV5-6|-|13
CASSLVGERGYTF
TGTGCCAGCAGCTTGGTGGGGGAAAGGGGCTACACCTTC
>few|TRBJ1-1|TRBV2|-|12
CASSPLGREAFF
TGTGCCAGCAGCCCCCTGGGGAGGGAAGCTTTCTTT
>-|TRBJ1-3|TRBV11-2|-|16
CASSLGLLGTGNTIYF
TGTGCCAGCAGCTTAGGTCTCCTGGGAACTGGAAACACCATATATTTT
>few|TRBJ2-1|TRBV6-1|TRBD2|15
CASSEESSGSYEQFF
TGTGCCAGCAGTGAAGAGAGTAGCGGGAGCTATGAGCAGTTCTTC
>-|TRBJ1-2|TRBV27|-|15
CASSLWGGSIHGYTF
TGTGCCAGCAGTTTATGGGGGGGATCCATACATGGCTACACCTTC
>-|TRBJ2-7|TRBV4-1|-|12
CASSQVEREQYF
TGCGCCAGCAGCCAAGTCGAGCGGGAGCAGTACTTC
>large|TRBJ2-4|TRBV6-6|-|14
CASSRGPDRYIQYF
TGTGCCAGCAGCCGAGGGCCGGACAGATACATTCAGTACTTC
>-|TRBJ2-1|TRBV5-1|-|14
CASSRNSGAREQFF
TGCGCCAGCAGCAGGAACTCAGGGGCACGGGAGCAGTTCTTC
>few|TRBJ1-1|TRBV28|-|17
CASSSPGGSAGGTEAFF
TGTGCCAGCAGTAGTCCTGGGGGGTCGGCAGGAGGTACTGAAGCTTTCTTT
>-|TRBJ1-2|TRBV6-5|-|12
CASSLTGYGYTF
TGTGCCAGCAGCCTAACCGGTTATGGCTACACCTTC
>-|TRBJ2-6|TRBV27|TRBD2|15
CASRPSGGGANVLTF
TGTGCCAGCAGGCCCTCGGGAGGAGGGGCCAACGTCCTGACTTTC
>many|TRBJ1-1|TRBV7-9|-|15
CASSLVRGGNTEAFF
TGTGCCAGCAGCTTAGTTAGGGGAGGTAACACTGAAGCTTTCTTT
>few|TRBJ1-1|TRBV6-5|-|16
CASSYSITGRNPEAFF
TGTGCCAGCAGTTACTCGATTACAGGCCGTAATCCTGAAGCTTTCTTT
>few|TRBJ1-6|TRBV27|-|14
CASSSQGRNSPLHF
TGTGCCAGCAGTTCTCAGGGGAGGAATTCACCCCTCCACTTT
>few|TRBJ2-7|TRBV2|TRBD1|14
CATKRDRGIDEQYF
TGTGCCACCAAGCGGGACAGGGGGATCGACGAGCAGTACTTC
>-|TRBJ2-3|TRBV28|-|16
CASSYSLRENTDTQYF
TGTGCCAGCAGTTACAGCCTAAGAGAAAACACAGATACGCAGTATTTT
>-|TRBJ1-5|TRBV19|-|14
CASSLGQRNQPQHF
TGTGCCAGTAGTTTAGGCCAAAGAAATCAGCCCCAGCATTTT
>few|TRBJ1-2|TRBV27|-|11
CASSRGYGYTF
TGTGCCAGCTCTCGGGGGTATGGCTACACCTTC
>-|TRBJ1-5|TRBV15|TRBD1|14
CATSMTGPHQPQHF
TGTGCCACCAGTATGACAGGGCCCCATCAGCCCCAGCATTTT
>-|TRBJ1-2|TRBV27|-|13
CASSLSVGYGYTF
TGTGCCAGCAGTTTATCCGTAGGCTATGGCTACACCTTC
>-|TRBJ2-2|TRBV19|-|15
CASSRGKGRTGELFF
TGTGCCAGTAGTAGGGGAAAGGGTCGAACCGGGGAGCTGTTTTTT
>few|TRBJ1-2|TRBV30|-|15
CAWSGQDIINYGYTF
TGTGCCTGGAGTGGACAGGACATAATTAACTATGGCTACACCTTC
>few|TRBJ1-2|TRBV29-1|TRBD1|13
CSVGTGQGRGYTF
TGCAGCGTTGGGACGGGACAGGGAAGAGGCTACACCTTC
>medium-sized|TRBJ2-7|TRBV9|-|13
CASSPKRLGEQYF
TGTGCCAGCAGTCCGAAGAGGCTGGGCGAGCAGTACTTC
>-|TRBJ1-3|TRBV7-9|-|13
CASSFLSGNTIYF
TGTGCCAGCAGCTTCCTTTCTGGAAACACCATATATTTT
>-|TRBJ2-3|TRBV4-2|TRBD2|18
CASSQSSVASGGTDTQYF
TGTGCCAGCAGCCAATCGTCGGTGGCGAGCGGGGGAACAGATACGCAGTATTTT
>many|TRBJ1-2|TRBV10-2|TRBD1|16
CASMERDRGRNYGYTF
TGCGCCAGCATGGAGAGGGACAGGGGGCGGAACTATGGCTACACCTTC
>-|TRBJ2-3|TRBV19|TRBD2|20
CASSIVPLTGTSGGADTQYF
TGTGCCAGTAGTATAGTCCCCCTAACCGGGACTAGCGGCGGTGCAGATACGCAGTATTTT
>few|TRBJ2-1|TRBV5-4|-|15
CASSRQNPRAHEQFF
TGTGCCAGCAGCCGCCAGAACCCTAGGGCCCATGAGCAGTTCTTC
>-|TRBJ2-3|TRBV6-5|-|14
CASSPRALKDTQYF
TGTGCCAGCAGCCCCCGAGCTTTGAAAGATACGCAGTATTTT
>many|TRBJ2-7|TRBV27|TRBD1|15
CASKPWTGRYNEQYF
TGTGCCAGCAAACCTTGGACAGGGCGTTATAACGAGCAGTACTTC
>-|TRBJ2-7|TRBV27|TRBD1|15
CASSSLGTDSYEQYF
TGTGCCAGCAGTTCCCTCGGGACAGATTCCTACGAGCAGTACTTC
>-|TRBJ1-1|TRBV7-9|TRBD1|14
CASSSLQGSTEAFF
TGTGCCAGCAGCTCATTACAGGGGAGCACTGAAGCTTTCTTT
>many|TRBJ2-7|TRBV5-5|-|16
CASSETSGTLGSEQYF
TGTGCCAGCAGCGAGACATCCGGGACTTTGGGTAGCGAGCAGTACTTC
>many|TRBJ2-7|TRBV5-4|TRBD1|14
CASSWGQDPYEQYF
TGTGCCAGCAGCTGGGGACAGGATCCCTACGAGCAGTACTTC
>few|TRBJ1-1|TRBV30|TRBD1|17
CAWSVGGQGWWSTEAFF
TGTGCCTGGAGTGTAGGGGGACAGGGCTGGTGGAGCACTGAAGCTTTCTTT
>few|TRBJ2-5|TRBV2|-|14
CASSLSGDFQTQYF
TGTGCCAGCTCTCTTTCGGGAGATTTCCAGACCCAGTACTTC
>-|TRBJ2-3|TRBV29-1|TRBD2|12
CSVRLAGVFKYF
TGCAGCGTTCGTCTAGCGGGAGTTTTTAAGTATTTT
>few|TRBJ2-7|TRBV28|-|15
CASSTDTTSFREQYF
TGTGCCAGCAGTACGGACACCACTAGTTTTCGGGAGCAGTACTTC
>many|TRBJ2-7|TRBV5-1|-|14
CASMDGTGRGEQYF
TGCGCCAGCATGGATGGGACGGGTCGGGGCGAGCAGTACTTC
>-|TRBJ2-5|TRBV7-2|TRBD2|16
CASSTRTSGGVETQYF
TGTGCCAGCAGCACCCGGACTAGCGGGGGGGTGGAGACCCAGTACTTC
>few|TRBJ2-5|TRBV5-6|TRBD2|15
CASSFLAGGRETQYF
TGTGCCAGCAGCTTCCTAGCGGGGGGGCGGGAGACCCAGTACTTC
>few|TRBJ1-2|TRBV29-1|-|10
CSTDSYGYTF
TGCAGCACCGACAGCTATGGCTACACCTTC
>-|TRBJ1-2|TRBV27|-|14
CASSSLWGNYGYTF
TGTGCCAGCAGTAGCCTTTGGGGAAACTATGGCTACACCTTC
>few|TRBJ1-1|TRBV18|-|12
CASTQRGTEAFF
TGTGCCAGCACACAACGCGGCACTGAAGCTTTCTTT
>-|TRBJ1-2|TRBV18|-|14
CASSPDPTGFGYTF
TGTGCCAGCTCACCAGACCCGACAGGTTTCGGCTACACCTTC
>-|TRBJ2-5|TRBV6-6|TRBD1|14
CASSTGTGGETQYF
TGTGCCAGCAGCACCGGGACAGGTGGCGAGACCCAGTACTTC
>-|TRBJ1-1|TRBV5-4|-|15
CASSFKTQGNTEAFF
TGTGCCAGCAGCTTCAAGACACAGGGGAACACTGAAGCTTTCTTT